This is a list of T cell receptor beta chains from one sample in a study of regulatory T cells in long-lasting Graves disease. TCRdb re-called the multiplex PCR reads through MiXCR, storing one row per CDR3 protein. The data show around 500,000 distinct CDR3 sequences, about 12% seen once. These same data were also listed under a study on T cells in Graves' hyperthyroidism and ophthalmopathy.

The sequencing here drew on peripheral blood mononuclear cells (PBMCs), taken at new diagnosis, from a patient treated with antithyroid drugs. Receptors were obtained from a woman under 40 with Graves disease. CDR3s include the opening cysteine and the closing phenylalanine or tryptophan. D genes are given only for firm matches. Rows may omit the clone size; those that give it use once, few, many or a size class.

TRBV6-1	TRBD1	14	few	TRBJ1-3	TGTGCCACCCAAACAGGGGGCGCCGGAAACACCATATATTTT	CATQTGGAGNTIYF
TRBV6-2/TRBV6-3	TRBD2	14	many	TRBJ2-4	TGTGCCAGCAGCAGGACTAGCGGGAGTTACATTCAGTACTTC	CASSRTSGSYIQYF
TRBV19	.	17	.	TRBJ2-7	TGTGCCAGTAGTATTCCCTTCGTCCCGGGACACTCCTACGAGCAGTACTTC	CASSIPFVPGHSYEQYF
TRBV19	.	14	few	TRBJ2-1	TGTGCCAGTAGCACTTTAGGGTATTACAATGAGCAGTTCTTC	CASSTLGYYNEQFF
TRBV19	.	13	.	TRBJ2-4	TGTGCCAGTAGCATAGACGACCAAAACATTCAGTACTTC	CASSIDDQNIQYF
TRBV4-1	.	14	few	TRBJ1-1	TGCGCCAGCAGCCAAGTAGACAGAAACACTGAAGCTTTCTTT	CASSQVDRNTEAFF
TRBV7-3	TRBD2	17	.	TRBJ2-6	TGTGCCAGCAGCTTAAAAGGGAGGGCTGATGGGGCCAACGTCCTGACTTTC	CASSLKGRADGANVLTF
TRBV19	.	13	.	TRBJ2-6	TGTGCCAGCGAGTACTCTGGGGCCAACGTCCTGACTTTC	CASEYSGANVLTF
TRBV5-1	.	16	many	TRBJ2-2	TGCGCCAGCAGCAGGGATTATGGGCTGAACACCGGGGAGCTGTTTTTT	CASSRDYGLNTGELFF
TRBV28	TRBD1	16	.	TRBJ2-3	TGTGCCAGCAGCACCTACAGGGGGCCTAGCACAGATACGCAGTATTTT	CASSTYRGPSTDTQYF
TRBV27	.	12	.	TRBJ1-2	TGTGCCAGCACCAACCCTGGGGTGGGCTACACCTTC	CASTNPGVGYTF
TRBV7-9	.	14	.	TRBJ2-1	TGTGCCAGCAGCCGCGGGACGGATTACAATGAGCAGTTCTTC	CASSRGTDYNEQFF
TRBV5-1	.	15	.	TRBJ1-1	TGCGCCAGCAGCTTGGTTCATGGGGTGAACACTGAAGCTTTCTTT	CASSLVHGVNTEAFF
TRBV7-9	.	16	many	TRBJ2-1	TGTGCCAGCAGCACCCCGGCGGGGACTCTCGACAATGAGCAGTTCTTC	CASSTPAGTLDNEQFF